One and the same sample provided the 15 T cell receptor beta chains below, sequenced in a study of blood T cell repertoires in COVID-19. Sequenced by immunoSEQ multiplex PCR; TCRdb stores in-frame clones only, minus some. The table lists fewer than 350,000 clones, roughly 79% of them singletons. Sequencing was done on a sample of peripheral blood. These receptors were collected from an older woman with active or convalescent COVID-19.

The chain carries TRBV6-6 and TRBJ1-1; the D is unclear. CDR1 and CDR2 (germline): MNHNY, SVGAGI (reference sequence). The CDR3 has 14 amino acids. V was trimmed by 5 bases and J by 1 base, leaving 11 bases between them. The CDR3 sequence: CASSALRRNTEAFF. CDR3 DNA: TGTGCCAGCAGTGCGTTAAGAAGGAACACTGAAGCTTTCTTT.

Only one count was recorded for this clone. This rearrangement joins TRBV5-4 to TRBJ2-3, with TRBD2 identical over 9 bases. CDR1 is SGHNT and CDR2 is YYREEE in the germline V gene (reference sequence). V trimming: 4 bases; J trimming: 0 bases; junction bases outside the gene matches: 6. This CDR3 contains 16 residues. The CDR3 nucleotides read TGTGCCAGCAGCGTCCTAGCGGGGTATAGCACAGATACGCAGTATTTT. Translation gives CASSVLAGYSTDTQYF.

The rearrangement joins TRBV6-6 to TRBJ1-2; weak D call: TRBD1 (6 bases). The germline V and J ends were trimmed by 8 bases and 3 bases, with 19 bases remaining between them. Germline loops: CDR1 MNHNY, CDR2 SVGAGI (reference sequence). The CDR3 runs to 15 residues. The CDR3 coding sequence is TGTGCCAGCGCCCCCGCGACAGGCCGCGACTATGGCTACACCTTC. This translates into CASAPATGRDYGYTF.

The V and J genes are TRBV4-3 and TRBJ2-7; D unclear. The CDR3 length is 14 residues. V was cut by 1 base and J by 0 bases, with 7 bases left in between. Germline V lookup: CDR1 LGHNA, CDR2 YSLEER. The CDR3 region has the DNA TGCGCCAGCAGCCAAGGGCCAAGCTCCTACGAGCAGTACTTC. Its translation: CASSQGPSSYEQYF.

The rearrangement joins TRBV7-9 to TRBJ2-7; 8 nucleotides align to TRBD1. Germline V gives CDR1 SEHNR, CDR2 FQNEAQ (reference sequence). There are 13 residues in the CDR3. V trimming: 5 bases; J trimming: 2 bases; junction bases outside the gene matches: 2. CDR3 sequence reads: CASSRQGTYEQYF. In DNA, the CDR3 is TGTGCCAGCAGCAGACAGGGGACCTACGAGCAGTACTTC.

The J gene is TRBJ2-2, the V gene TRBV5-1, with D uncertain. There are 13 residues in the CDR3. The V and J ends lost 1 base and 7 bases respectively, with 8 bases between them. Per the germline V gene, CDR1 is SGHRS and CDR2 is YFSETQ. CDR3 loop: CASSLPPGGELFF. The DNA of the CDR3 is TGCGCCAGCAGCTTGCCCCCCGGCGGGGAGCTGTTTTTT.

This chain joins TRBV5-1 and TRBJ2-1; 8 nucleotides agree with TRBD1. The ends lost 7 bases at V and 4 bases at J; junction bases unmatched: 22. Germline V CDR1 and CDR2: SGHRS, YFSETQ. This CDR3 contains 19 residues. The CDR3 DNA follows: TGCGCCAGCCGGGCAGGGGGCGCGAGGGCTACACTCGGGTACAATGAGCAGTTCTTC. It yields the protein CASRAGGARATLGYNEQFF. The full variable domain, completed using reference TRBV5-1 and TRBJ2-1, is KAGVTQTPRYLIKTRGQQVTLSCSPISGHRSVSWYQQTPGQGLQFLFEYFSETQRNKGNFPGRFSGRQFSNSRSEMNVSTLELGDSALYLCASRAGGARATLGYNEQFFGPGTRLTVL.

This clone appeared a single time. The rearrangement joins TRBV7-7 to TRBJ2-3; TRBD2 matches 7 bases. The V gene's germline CDR1 is SSHAT and CDR2 FNYEAQ (reference sequence). CDR3 length: 17 residues. V shed 5 bases, J shed 1 base, and the junction held 12 bases outside the gene matches. The CDR3 loop reads CASSPRVPGGGTDTQYF. In DNA, the CDR3 is TGTGCCAGCAGCCCTAGGGTCCCGGGGGGAGGCACAGATACGCAGTATTTT.

This chain connects TRBV7-9 to TRBJ2-3; 8 nucleotides agree with TRBD1. The CDR3 runs to 17 residues. J lost 1 base, V lost 0 bases, and 6 bases had no gene match. CDR1 and CDR2 from the germline V gene are SEHNR and FQNEAQ (reference sequence). Here the CDR3 DNA reads TGTGCCAGCAGCTTAGCGGGGGGACAGGTCGGCACAGATACGCAGTATTTT. Residues: CASSLAGGQVGTDTQYF. Variable domain in full (rest from reference TRBV7-9 and TRBJ2-3): DTGVSQNPRHKITKRGQNVTFRCDPISEHNRLYWYRQTLGQGPEFLTYFQNEAQLEKSRLLSDRFSAERPKGSFSTLEIQRTEQGDSAMYLCASSLAGGQVGTDTQYFGPGTRLTVL.

This clone was counted a few times. The chain couples TRBV11-2 to TRBJ2-6; D is perhaps TRBD2 (6 bases). Germline-derived CDR1 and CDR2 are SGHAT and FQNNGV. The CDR3 runs to 14 residues. The V and J ends lost 5 bases and 3 bases respectively, with 8 bases between them. The CDR3 nucleotides read TGTGCCAGCAGCCCGGGGGTTGGGGCCAACGTCCTGACTTTC. This codes for CASSPGVGANVLTF.

The chain is built from TRBV7-9 and TRBJ1-5, with no clear D. In germline, CDR1 is SEHNR, CDR2 FQNEAQ (reference sequence). CDR3 length equals 12 residues. V was shortened by 5 bases and J by 8 bases, with 10 bases between the two germline ends. The CDR3 is CASSRGREPQHF. In nucleotides, the CDR3 is TGTGCCAGCAGCCGGGGTCGGGAGCCCCAGCATTTT. Based on the CDR3 plus reference TRBV7-9 and TRBJ1-5, the full variable domain is DTGVSQNPRHKITKRGQNVTFRCDPISEHNRLYWYRQTLGQGPEFLTYFQNEAQLEKSRLLSDRFSAERPKGSFSTLEIQRTEQGDSAMYLCASSRGREPQHFGDGTRLSIL.

The V and J genes are TRBV4-1 and TRBJ1-3; TRBD1 is a possible D gene (5 bases). This CDR3 has 13 residues. Trimming shortened V by 5 bases and J by 4 bases, and 9 bases separated the two germline ends. The V gene's germline CDR1 is MGHRA and CDR2 YSYEKL. CDR3 amino acids: CASSNHRGNTIYF. The CDR3 nucleotides are TGCGCCAGCAGCAACCACAGGGGAAACACCATATATTTT.

This sequence joins TRBV5-1 and TRBJ1-3; no firm D call. The CDR3 runs to 14 residues. Germline V lookup: CDR1 SGHRS, CDR2 YFSETQ. V was trimmed by 8 bases and J by 0 bases, leaving 12 bases between them. This CDR3 reads CASGVGSSGNTIYF. Written as DNA, the CDR3 is TGCGCCAGTGGTGTGGGGAGCTCTGGAAACACCATATATTTT.

V gene TRBV2 combines with J gene TRBJ1-1; D may be TRBD1 (5 bases). The CDR3 runs 18 residues. Germline CDR1 reads SNHLY; CDR2 reads FYNNEI. Trimming took 5 bases from V and 1 from J, leaving 23 bases between them. Here the CDR3 DNA reads TGTGCCAGCAGTCAGGGATTGGGGCCTGGGGGGAGGAACACTGAAGCTTTCTTT. It yields the protein CASSQGLGPGGRNTEAFF.

V gene TRBV19 combines with J gene TRBJ1-1; 7 positions agree with TRBD1. J was trimmed by 0 bases and V by 6 bases; bases with no gene match: 7. This CDR3 has 15 residues. CDR1 is LNHDA, CDR2 SQIVND, per germline (reference sequence). This CDR3 reads CASRATGQMNTEAFF. CDR3 nucleotide sequence: TGTGCCAGTAGGGCCACGGGACAGATGAACACTGAAGCTTTCTTT.